This T cell receptor beta chain was observed in a study of blood T cells in healthy people across ages. Remarks on this clonotype: Antigen specificity is unknown.

Through a sample-barcoded 5' primer and a J-beta primer mix, a second PCR was run for 7 to 11 cycles. TCRdb ran MiXCR on the 5' RACE reads and lists one entry per CDR3 protein. The sample contains about 1,400,000 distinct CDR3 sequences, 42% of which appear only once. Study results and limitations: Long-lived donors exceeded aged donors in naive CD4+ cells and diversity. Naive and antigen-experienced cells were not separated, limiting conclusive comparison.

The CDR3 runs 15 residues. Germline V gives CDR1 DFQATT, CDR2 SNEGSKA (reference sequence). V was pared by 5 bases and J by 4 bases, with 19 bases between. Each sample used at least 6.5 million PBMCs. Sequenced: blood. V is TRBV20-1 and J is TRBJ2-3; possible D gene TRBD1, 6 bases. This sequence was found in a woman aged 18-35 years in good health. This chain's CDR3 is CSARPPGTTADTQYF. The DNA of the CDR3 is TGCAGTGCTCGACCACCCGGGACAACCGCAGATACGCAGTATTTT.